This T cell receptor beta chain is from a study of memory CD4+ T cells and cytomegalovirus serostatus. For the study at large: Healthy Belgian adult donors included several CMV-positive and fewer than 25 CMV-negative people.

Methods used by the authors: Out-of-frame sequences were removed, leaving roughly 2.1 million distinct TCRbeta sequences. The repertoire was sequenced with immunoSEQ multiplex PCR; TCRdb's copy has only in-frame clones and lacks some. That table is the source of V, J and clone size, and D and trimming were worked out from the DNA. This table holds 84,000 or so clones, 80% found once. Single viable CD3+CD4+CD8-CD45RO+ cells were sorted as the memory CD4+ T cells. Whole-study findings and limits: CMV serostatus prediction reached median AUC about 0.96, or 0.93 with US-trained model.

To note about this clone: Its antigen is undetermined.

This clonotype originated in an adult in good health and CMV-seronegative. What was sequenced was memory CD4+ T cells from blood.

CDR3 sequence: CASSIEAYLSGNTIYF. CDR3 sequence (DNA): TGTGCCAGTAGTATCGAGGCGTATCTCTCTGGAAACACCATATATTTT. The chain links TRBV19 to TRBJ1-3; D ambiguous. CDR1 and CDR2 (germline): LNHDA, SQIVND (reference sequence). The CDR3 loop spans 16 amino acids. The germline V and J ends were trimmed by 3 bases and 0 bases, with 12 bases remaining between them.